Below are 27 T cell receptor beta chains sequenced from a single sample in a study of shared clonotypes between healthy human individuals. Clones were read by immunoSEQ multiplex PCR, and TCRdb kept only the in-frame ones, dropping some. The data show about 470,000 clones, about 85% seen once. The source material was PBMCs. The receptors were sampled from a woman aged 40 to 49 in good health. Some clones in this sample may be carry-over from other donors' samples.

This CDR3 is CASSPQQGSGANVLTF. The CDR3 nucleotides are TGTGCCAGCAGCCCACAACAGGGCTCTGGGGCCAACGTCCTGACTTTC. This chain uses TRBV7-3 with TRBJ2-6; the D gene is possibly TRBD1 (6 bases). V was pared by 5 bases and J by 0 bases, with 11 bases between. The CDR3 has 16 amino acids. Per the germline V gene, CDR1 is SGHTA and CDR2 is FQGTGA.

V gene TRBV19 combines with J gene TRBJ1-1, with 7 nucleotides matching TRBD1. The CDR3 consists of 12 residues. The V segment lost 9 bases and the J segment 14 bases; nucleotides outside the gene matches: 15. Germline V gene sequence: CDR1 LNHDA, CDR2 SQIVND (reference sequence). CDR3 sequence: CASSGTALEQFF. CDR3 nucleotides: TGTGCCAGCTCCGGGACAGCCCTAGAGCAGTTCTTT. The variable domain in full, completed from reference TRBV19 and TRBJ1-1, reads DGGITQSPKYLFRKEGQNVTLSCEQNLNHDAMYWYRQDPGQGLRLIYYSQIVNDFQKGDIAEGYSVSREKKESFPLTVTSAQKNPTAFYLCASSGTALEQFFGQGTRLTVV.

The rearrangement uses TRBV2 and TRBJ1-1; maybe TRBD1 (5 bases). CDR3 length: 10 residues. V lost 8 bases and J lost 8, with 9 bases in between. Per germline, CDR1 SNHLY and CDR2 FYNNEI. In nucleotides, the CDR3 is TGTGCCAGCGGGGCCCCGGAAGCTTTCTTT. Amino acids: CASGAPEAFF.

CDR3 sequence (DNA): TGTGCCAGCACCCCTCGGGCGGGAGGAGCCTACGAGCAGTACTTC. Encoded protein: CASTPRAGGAYEQYF. The chain joins TRBV7-2 to TRBJ2-7, with 8 bases that match TRBD2. Germline loops: CDR1 SGHTA, CDR2 FQGNSA. CDR3 length: 15 amino acids. The V segment lost 7 bases and the J segment 2 bases; nucleotides outside the gene matches: 10.

This chain's CDR3 is CASSRDRVWYEQYF. DNA for the CDR3: TGTGCCAGCAGCCGGGACAGGGTGTGGTACGAGCAGTACTTC. The J gene is TRBJ2-7, the V gene TRBV7-2; 9 nucleotides agree with TRBD1. The length of the CDR3 is 14 residues. V lost 5 bases, J lost 4 bases, and 6 bases stayed unmatched. Germline CDR1 reads SGHTA; CDR2 reads FQGNSA. Filled out from reference TRBV7-2 and TRBJ2-7, the complete variable domain reads GAGVSQSPSNKVTEKGKDVELRCDPISGHTALYWYRQSLGQGLEFLIYFQGNSAPDKSGLPSDRFSAERTGGSVSTLTIQRTQQEDSAVYLCASSRDRVWYEQYFGPGTRLTVT.

The chain employs TRBV11-2 and TRBJ2-3, with 7 positions matching TRBD1. Trimming cost V 1 base and J 0 bases; bases outside gene matches: 7. Per germline, CDR1 SGHAT and CDR2 FQNNGV. This CDR3 spans 17 amino acids. CDR3 sequence (DNA): TGTGCCAGCAGCTTAGCGAGGGGGCCCCGAAGCACAGATACGCAGTATTTT. Its protein product is CASSLARGPRSTDTQYF.

The chain has TRBV10-3 and TRBJ2-5; 7 bases are a match to TRBD1. The CDR3 consists of 14 residues. The junction had 12 bases not matched to a gene; V was cut back by 10 bases and J by 4 bases. Germline loops: CDR1 ENHRY, CDR2 SYGVKD. The CDR3 sequence: CASQRQGEGETQYF. The CDR3 region has the DNA TGTGCCAGCCAGCGACAGGGCGAGGGAGAGACCCAGTACTTC.

The V call is TRBV7-2, the J call TRBJ1-3, with 8 bases lining up with TRBD1. V trimming: 2 bases; J trimming: 4 bases; junction bases outside the gene matches: 13. The germline V gene encodes CDR1 SGHTA and CDR2 FQGNSA. This CDR3 region has 18 residues. The CDR3 nucleotides read TGTGCCAGCAGCTTAACGGGGACAGGAGTCGCGGGGGGAAACACCATATATTTT. Translated, it gives CASSLTGTGVAGGNTIYF.

The rearrangement joins TRBV7-2 to TRBJ2-5; D is ambiguous. The V end lost 2 bases, the J end lost 4 bases, and 11 bases lay between the germline ends. From germline, CDR1 is SGHTA and CDR2 FQGNSA. CDR3 length equals 14 residues. The CDR3 coding sequence is TGTGCCAGCAGCTTAAGGACGGCTAGAGAGACCCAGTACTTC. Its protein product is CASSLRTARETQYF.

This chain links TRBV19 with TRBJ1-1; 11 bases match TRBD1. V was pared by 5 bases and J by 5 bases, with 4 bases of the junction left unmatched. The CDR3 has 14 amino acids. Germline V CDR1 and CDR2: LNHDA, SQIVND (reference sequence). For the CDR3, the DNA is TGTGCCAGTAGTGTCGGGACAGGGGGTACTGAAGCTTTCTTT. Translating it yields CASSVGTGGTEAFF.

The J gene is TRBJ2-3, the V gene TRBV5-4; D tentatively reads TRBD1 or TRBD2 (5 bases each). In germline, CDR1 is SGHNT, CDR2 YYREEE (reference sequence). The V gene lost 1 base and the J gene lost 6 bases, with 9 bases spanning the gap. This CDR3 is built from 13 residues. The chain's CDR3 is CASSLRGEDTQYF. The CDR3 region has the DNA TGTGCCAGCAGCTTGAGGGGAGAGGATACGCAGTATTTT.

This chain connects TRBV7-9 to TRBJ2-3, with D perhaps matching TRBD1 or TRBD2 (5 bases each). Germline CDR1 and CDR2: SEHNR and FQNEAQ (reference sequence). The length of the CDR3 is 11 residues. CDR3 bases: TGTGGAAGTGAGGGGACAGATACGCAGTATTTT. As protein: CGSEGTDTQYF.

This clone occurred a few times. The chain carries TRBV7-4 and TRBJ1-5; TRBD1 might be the D (5 bases). The CDR3 spans 14 residues. V was cut by 3 bases and J by 5 bases, with 11 bases left in between. Germline V CDR1 and CDR2: SGHVT, SQSDAQ. CDR3 loop: CASSFGTADQPQHF. The CDR3 bases are TGTGCCAGCAGCTTTGGGACGGCCGATCAGCCCCAGCATTTT.

The sample holds a few counts of this clone. J is TRBJ1-2 and V is TRBV28, with D uncertain. In germline, CDR1 is MDHEN, CDR2 SYDVKM. The V and J ends lost 8 bases and 4 bases respectively, with 11 bases between them. This CDR3 has 12 amino acids. The CDR3 loop is CASLGRPYGYTF. The CDR3 nucleotides are TGTGCCAGCCTCGGGCGGCCCTATGGCTACACCTTC.

V and J are TRBV30 and TRBJ2-1, with 12 bases aligning to TRBD2. After removal of 1 base from V and 8 bases from J, the junction contained 9 bases not matched to a gene. The germline gives CDR1 GTSNPN, CDR2 SVGIG (reference sequence). The CDR3 consists of 16 residues. CDR3 DNA sequence: TGTGCCTGGAGTGACCCATCACTAGCGGGAGGATATGAGCAGTTCTTC. It is translated as CAWSDPSLAGGYEQFF.

CDR3 residues: CASSDFGRNTEAFF. The CDR3 DNA reads TGTGCCAGCAGTGATTTTGGGCGGAACACTGAAGCTTTCTTT. The V and J genes are TRBV2 and TRBJ1-1, with D hard to call. The V gene lost 3 bases and the J gene lost 1 base, with 9 bases spanning the gap. There are 14 residues in the CDR3. CDR1 and CDR2 (germline): SNHLY, FYNNEI.

This chain links TRBV11-2 with TRBJ2-1, with D possibly being TRBD2 (6 bases). The V gene's germline CDR1 is SGHAT and CDR2 FQNNGV. V was cut by 4 bases and J by 7 bases, with 23 bases left in between. This CDR3 has 17 amino acids. The CDR3: CASSSDLTSRASNEQFF. In DNA, the CDR3 is TGTGCCAGCAGCTCCGACCTCACTAGCAGGGCGAGTAATGAGCAGTTCTTC.

This chain links TRBV10-2 with TRBJ1-2, with 9 bases aligning to TRBD1. Per germline, CDR1 WSHSY and CDR2 SAAADI. The CDR3 has 15 amino acids. V lost 6 bases and J lost 2; bases outside the gene matches: 7. CDR3 sequence: CASRSGTGNNYGYTF. CDR3 DNA sequence: TGCGCCAGCAGATCGGGGACAGGGAACAACTATGGCTACACCTTC.

CDR3: CASSPRVSGGTGELFF. In DNA form, the CDR3 reads TGCGCCAGCAGCCCCCGGGTTAGCGGGGGGACCGGGGAGCTGTTTTTT. This chain connects TRBV5-1 to TRBJ2-2; TRBD2 agrees at 10 bases. Trimming at V came to 4 bases and at J to 5 bases, leaving 8 bases not matched to a gene. Germline loops: CDR1 SGHRS, CDR2 YFSETQ. The length of the CDR3 is 16 residues.

The V gene is TRBV7-2, the J gene TRBJ2-7; D possibly uses TRBD1 or TRBD2 (5 bases each). CDR3 length equals 14 residues. With 5 bases removed from V and 2 bases from J, the gap between germline ends came to 13 bases. Germline CDR1 reads SGHTA; CDR2 reads FQGNSA. This CDR3 reads CASSPRDGAYEQYF. The CDR3 DNA is TGTGCCAGCAGCCCCCGGGACGGTGCCTACGAGCAGTACTTC.

The chain couples TRBV30 to TRBJ1-2; D is unresolved. This CDR3 region has 12 residues. Germline V gene data show CDR1 as GTSNPN and CDR2 as SVGIG (reference sequence). Trimming stripped 4 bases from V and 6 bases from J, with 12 bases between. The CDR3 region has the DNA TGTGCCTGGAACGGCGCGAGCGATGGCTACACCTTC. Amino acids: CAWNGASDGYTF.

The CDR3 is CASSLAAGGYEQYF. CDR3 DNA: TGTGCCAGCAGCTTAGCTGCAGGGGGATACGAGCAGTACTTC. The rearrangement links TRBV7-9 to TRBJ2-7; 7 positions agree with TRBD1. The V gene end was trimmed by 0 bases and the J gene end by 4 bases; junction bases not matched to a gene: 3. CDR3 length equals 14 residues. Germline V lookup: CDR1 SEHNR, CDR2 FQNEAQ (reference sequence).

This rearrangement joins TRBV7-2 to TRBJ1-1; D not certain. The germline gives CDR1 SGHTA, CDR2 FQGNSA. V shed 6 bases and J shed 0 bases, with 8 bases lying between them. The CDR3 has 13 amino acids. The chain's CDR3 is CASSYDMNTEAFF. The CDR3 nucleotides are TGTGCCAGCAGTTACGACATGAACACTGAAGCTTTCTTT.

This chain links TRBV29-1 with TRBJ2-5; D remains ambiguous. CDR1 is SQVTM, CDR2 ANQGSEA, per germline. Trimming took 1 base from V and 5 from J, leaving 8 bases between them. The CDR3 runs 12 residues. In DNA form, the CDR3 reads TGCAGCGTTGAAGGTTTCGGGGAGACCCAGTACTTC. This sequence encodes CSVEGFGETQYF.

Concerning this clone itself: One base separates it from a far larger clone, so it is likely a read error. Different DNA sequences within this sample yield the same CDR3. The V and J genes are TRBV11-2 and TRBJ2-4; 10 nucleotides agree with TRBD1. This CDR3 region has 15 residues. The germline V gene has CDR1 SGHAT and CDR2 FQNNGV. The ends lost 5 bases at V and 9 bases at J; junction bases unmatched: 10. The CDR3 region has the DNA TGTGCCAGCAGCCTACCCTGGGACAGGGGACCCATTCAGTACTTC. This codes for CASSLPWDRGPIQYF. Variable domain in full (rest from reference TRBV11-2 and TRBJ2-4): EAGVAQSPRYKIIEKRQSVAFWCNPISGHATLYWYQQILGQGPKLLIQFQNNGVVDDSQLPKDRFSAERLKGVDSTLKIQPAKLEDSAVYLCASSLPWDRGPIQYFGAGTRLSVL.

The V call is TRBV19, the J call TRBJ2-7; TRBD1 matches at 7 bases. The CDR3 sequence is 13 residues long. Per germline, CDR1 LNHDA and CDR2 SQIVND (reference sequence). V was pared by 10 bases and J by 3 bases, with 9 bases of the junction left unmatched. The CDR3 region is CATARDRDYEQYF. CDR3 bases: TGTGCCACGGCCAGGGACAGAGACTACGAGCAGTACTTC.

On this clone itself: A far bigger clonotype differs at one base, so this is likely a read error. The same CDR3 arises from other DNA sequences in this sample as well. The J gene is TRBJ2-7, the V gene TRBV11-2; TRBD1 might be the D (5 bases). The CDR3 runs to 13 residues. CDR1 SGHAT and CDR2 FQNNGV come from the germline V gene. Trimming removed 3 bases from V and 2 bases from J, with 8 bases in between. DNA for the CDR3: TGTGCCAGCAGCTTGCAGGGCCCCTACGAGCAGTACTTC. This encodes CASSLQGPYEQYF.